This T cell receptor beta chain was sequenced during a study of cytomegalovirus exposure and HLA in healthy donors. PCR primers comprised 60 Vbeta and 13 Jbeta primers. Assay: immunoSEQ multiplex PCR; the TCRdb copy retains only in-frame clones and omits some. The sample yields about 150,000 clones, roughly 77% seen once. Study-wide results and caveats: When analyzed later, the rates of TCR association showed variation by HLA locus, with DRB1 the most and HLA-C the fewest. Fewer N-insertions than the roughly 670-donor mean were reportedly shown by an Asian-associated ancestry cluster in a later analysis.

Comments on this clone: Its specificity is unknown.

This receptor was obtained from a human donor in good health. Sequenced sample: PBMCs.

The CDR3 loop is CASSVSGQARGEQFF. The CDR3, as DNA: TGTGCCAGTAGTGTCTCGGGACAGGCCCGAGGGGAGCAGTTCTTC. The chain combines TRBV19 with TRBJ2-1; 8 nucleotides match TRBD1. The CDR3 is 15 residues long. V gave up 5 bases and J gave up 10 bases; unmatched junction bases: 13. Germline-derived CDR1 and CDR2 are LNHDA and SQIVND (reference sequence).